Presented here are 15 T cell receptor beta chains from one specimen sequenced in a study of regulatory T cells in long-lasting Graves disease. To make TCR beta libraries, researchers used iRepertoire HTBI primers and Arm-PCR of CDR3 regions. TCRdb independently ran MiXCR on the multiplex PCR reads; one entry per CDR3 protein. The sample holds a few hundred thousand distinct CDR3 sequences, over 15% seen once. Described time point: newly diagnosed GD, antithyroid drugs for less than 3 months. The TCR library used RNA extracted from PBMCs. These same records also appear under a second study, on T cells in Graves' hyperthyroidism and ophthalmopathy.

The sequencing here drew on peripheral blood mononuclear cells (PBMCs), taken at new diagnosis, from a patient treated with antithyroid drugs. The receptors stem from a man aged 35 to 55 with Graves disease.

This clonotype was observed a handful of times. The chain employs TRBV25-1 and TRBJ2-1; TRBD2 matches at 7 bases. The CDR3 has 17 amino acids. With V trimmed by 3 bases and J by 8 bases, 16 bases remained unmatched. Germline V gives CDR1 MGHDK, CDR2 SYGVNS. The CDR3 reads CASSDKKRGLPTDEQFF. CDR3 in DNA: TGTGCCAGCAGTGATAAGAAGCGGGGACTACCTACAGATGAGCAGTTCTTC.

In its sample, this clonotype was seen many times. The chain employs TRBV6-1 and TRBJ1-2; 12 bases map to TRBD1. Per germline, CDR1 MNHNS and CDR2 SASEGT. The V and J ends lost 6 bases and 0 bases, in that order; junction bases with no gene match: 2. The CDR3 runs to 15 residues. Written as DNA, the CDR3 is TGTGCCAGCAGGGGACAGGGGGCATCTAACTATGGCTACACCTTC. It translates to CASRGQGASNYGYTF.

This clonotype was seen many times. The rearrangement joins TRBV10-3 to TRBJ1-2; possibly TRBD1 for D (5 bases). Germline loops: CDR1 ENHRY, CDR2 SYGVKD. The CDR3 runs 17 residues. The V and J ends lost 0 bases and 5 bases respectively, with 19 bases between them. CDR3: CAISESTRGRTRYGYTF. Written as DNA, the CDR3 is TGTGCCATCAGTGAGTCGACTAGGGGCCGGACCAGGTATGGCTACACCTTC.

This clonotype was detected ten times or more. The V and J genes are TRBV2 and TRBJ2-3; no clear D gene. V lost 2 bases to trimming and J lost 12 bases, with 18 bases between them. The CDR3 extends over 14 amino acids. CDR1 is SNHLY, CDR2 FYNNEI, per germline. The CDR3 loop is CASSERSIPAVQYF. The CDR3 bases are TGTGCCAGCAGTGAAAGATCCATCCCGGCAGTTCAGTATTTT.

This clonotype has just a few counts. The V call is TRBV2, the J call TRBJ2-2, with 8 nucleotides matching TRBD2. The CDR3 spans 15 residues. V lost 6 bases, J lost 5 bases, and 8 bases stayed unmatched. Germline lookup yields CDR1 SNHLY and CDR2 FYNNEI. The CDR3 DNA reads TGTGCCAGCAGACTCACTAGCGGTCGGACCGGGGAGCTGTTTTTT. Protein sequence: CASRLTSGRTGELFF.

This clonotype appeared many times. The chain has TRBV27 and TRBJ2-1, with 11 bases lining up with TRBD2. Germline V gene lookup returns CDR1 MNHEY and CDR2 SMNVEV (reference sequence). There are 15 residues in the CDR3. The junction had 7 bases not matched to a gene; V was cut back by 3 bases and J by 9 bases. This CDR3 reads CASSLVSGGVGEQFF. As DNA, the CDR3 is TGTGCCAGCAGTTTGGTTAGCGGGGGGGTTGGTGAGCAGTTCTTC.

The rearrangement joins TRBV24-1 to TRBJ2-7, with 9 bases aligning to TRBD1. J gave up 5 bases and V 1 base, and 8 bases lay outside the gene matches. Per germline, CDR1 KGHDR and CDR2 SFDVKD. This CDR3 contains 16 residues. CDR3 nucleotide sequence: TGTGCCACCAGTGATTTTTCGAGGACAGGGGAGAACGAGCAGTACTTC. Protein product: CATSDFSRTGENEQYF.

At least ten counts were recorded for this clonotype. The chain uses TRBV28 and TRBJ2-1, with 8 bases fitting TRBD2. The CDR3 totals 13 residues. V shed 4 bases, J shed 12 bases, and the junction held 8 bases outside the gene matches. Germline loops: CDR1 MDHEN, CDR2 SYDVKM. CDR3 nucleotide sequence: TGTGCCAGCAGTTGGGTGAGCGGGGGCGCGCAGTTCTTC. Its protein product is CASSWVSGGAQFF.

In its sample, this clonotype was seen many times. The chain has TRBV27 and TRBJ1-1; the D gene is possibly TRBD1 (6 bases). V was trimmed by 5 bases and J by 0 bases, leaving 22 bases between them. The V gene's germline CDR1 is MNHEY and CDR2 SMNVEV (reference sequence). This CDR3 has 18 amino acids. The DNA of the CDR3 is TGTGCCAGCAGTCCCGGGACACTTAACCCGCTTATGAACACTGAAGCTTTCTTT. This gives the protein CASSPGTLNPLMNTEAFF.

This clonotype has ten or more counts. The CDR3 is CASQPLAGPNNEQFF. For the CDR3, the DNA is TGTGCCAGTCAACCGCTAGCGGGGCCGAACAATGAGCAGTTCTTC. The chain has TRBV28 and TRBJ2-1; 9 bases map to TRBD2. The length of the CDR3 is 15 residues. Germline CDR1 MDHEN, CDR2 SYDVKM. The junction had 11 bases not matched to a gene; V was cut back by 9 bases and J by 5 bases.

This clonotype has ten or more counts. The chain has TRBV5-1 and TRBJ2-2; 15 bases fit TRBD2. J was trimmed by 6 bases and V by 3 bases; bases with no gene match: 9. Germline V gene lookup returns CDR1 SGHRS and CDR2 YFSETQ. There are 18 residues in the CDR3. The CDR3: CASSWRGLAGGEAGELFF. The CDR3 nucleotides read TGCGCCAGCAGCTGGAGGGGACTAGCGGGGGGCGAAGCCGGGGAGCTGTTTTTT.

This chain joins TRBV18 and TRBJ2-1; 10 bases match TRBD2. Trimming removed 0 bases from V and 3 bases from J; junction bases left unmatched: 2. This CDR3 contains 16 residues. Germline CDR1 and CDR2: KGHSH and LQKENI. DNA of the CDR3: TGTGCCAGCTCACCACCGGGACTAGCGATCTACAATGAGCAGTTCTTC. Translating it yields CASSPPGLAIYNEQFF.

The rearrangement uses TRBV7-3 and TRBJ2-7, with D maybe TRBD2 (6 bases). Trimming shortened V by 4 bases and J by 6 bases, and 19 bases separated the two germline ends. Germline V lookup: CDR1 SGHTA, CDR2 FQGTGA. The length of the CDR3 is 15 residues. CDR3 sequence reads: CASSSSPTGVREQYF. The CDR3 region has the DNA TGTGCCAGCAGCTCCTCACCGACGGGGGTCCGCGAGCAGTACTTC.

V is TRBV11-1 and J is TRBJ2-7, with 7 positions matching TRBD1. Germline-derived CDR1 and CDR2 are SGHAT and FQDESV (reference sequence). V dropped 5 bases and J dropped 1; count of bases not matched to a gene: 5. CDR3 length: 14 amino acids. The CDR3 region has the DNA TGTGCCAGCAGCCCCCCGGGACAGTCCTACGAGCAGTACTTC. It encodes CASSPPGQSYEQYF. The whole variable domain, filled in from reference TRBV11-1 and TRBJ2-7, reads EAEVAQSPRYKITEKSQAVAFWCDPISGHATLYWYRQILGQGPELLVQFQDESVVDDSQLPKDRFSAERLKGVDSTLKIQPAELGDSAMYLCASSPPGQSYEQYFGPGTRLTVT.

V is TRBV4-2 and J is TRBJ1-4, with D maybe TRBD1 (6 bases). Germline CDR1 LGHNA, CDR2 YNFKEQ. Trimming took off 5 bases at V and 0 bases at J, with 10 bases between the two ends. This CDR3 has 15 amino acids. CDR3 nucleotide sequence: TGTGCCAGCAGCGGACAGTTTGCAACTAATGAAAAACTGTTTTTT. The encoded protein is CASSGQFATNEKLFF.